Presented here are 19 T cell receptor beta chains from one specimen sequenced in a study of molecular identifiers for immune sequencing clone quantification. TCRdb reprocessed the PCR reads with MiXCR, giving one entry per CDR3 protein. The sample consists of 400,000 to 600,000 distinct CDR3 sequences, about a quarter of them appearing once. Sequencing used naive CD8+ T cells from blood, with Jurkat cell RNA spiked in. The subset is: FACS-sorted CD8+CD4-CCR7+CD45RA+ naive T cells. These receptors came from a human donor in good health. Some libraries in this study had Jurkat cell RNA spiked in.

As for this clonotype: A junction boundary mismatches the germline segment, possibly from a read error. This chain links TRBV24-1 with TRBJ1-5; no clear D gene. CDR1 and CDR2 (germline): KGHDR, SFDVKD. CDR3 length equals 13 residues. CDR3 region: CATNDLGGGPQHF. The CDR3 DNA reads TGTGCCACCAATGATTTGGGCGGCGGCCCCCAGCATTTT.

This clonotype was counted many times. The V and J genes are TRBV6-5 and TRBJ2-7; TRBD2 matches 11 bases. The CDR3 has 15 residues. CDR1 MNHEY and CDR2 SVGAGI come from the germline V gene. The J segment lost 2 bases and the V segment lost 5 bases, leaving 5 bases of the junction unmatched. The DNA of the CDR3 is TGTGCCAGCAGTACCGTACTAGCGGGAGCCTACGAGCAGTACTTC. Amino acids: CASSTVLAGAYEQYF.

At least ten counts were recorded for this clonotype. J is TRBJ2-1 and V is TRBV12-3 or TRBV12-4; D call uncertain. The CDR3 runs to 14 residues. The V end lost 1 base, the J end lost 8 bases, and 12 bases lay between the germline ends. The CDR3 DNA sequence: TGTGCCAGCAGTTTAGGCCGGTGGACCGATGAGCAGTTCTTC. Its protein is CASSLGRWTDEQFF.

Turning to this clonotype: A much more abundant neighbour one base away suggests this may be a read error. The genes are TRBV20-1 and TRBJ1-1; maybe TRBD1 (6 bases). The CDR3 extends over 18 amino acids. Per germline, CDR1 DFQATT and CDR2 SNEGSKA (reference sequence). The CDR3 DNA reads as TGCAGTGCTAGAGATTTCGTGAATTACAGGGAGCGAGACACTAAAGCTTTCTTT. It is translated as CSARDFVNYRERDTKAFF.

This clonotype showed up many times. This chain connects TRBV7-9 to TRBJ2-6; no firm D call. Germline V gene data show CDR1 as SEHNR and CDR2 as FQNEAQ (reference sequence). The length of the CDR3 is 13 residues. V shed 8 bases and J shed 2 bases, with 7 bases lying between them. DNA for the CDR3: TGTGCCAGCTCAGGTCCTGGGGCCAACGTCCTGACTTTC. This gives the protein CASSGPGANVLTF.

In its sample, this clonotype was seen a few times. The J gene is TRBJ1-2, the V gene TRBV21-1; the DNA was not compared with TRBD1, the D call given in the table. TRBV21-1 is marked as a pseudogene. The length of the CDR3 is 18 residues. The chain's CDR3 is CASSKLRGRSLKNYGYTF. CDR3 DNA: TGTGCCAGCAGCAAACTCAGGGGGCGATCTCTAAAGAACTATGGCTACACCTTC.

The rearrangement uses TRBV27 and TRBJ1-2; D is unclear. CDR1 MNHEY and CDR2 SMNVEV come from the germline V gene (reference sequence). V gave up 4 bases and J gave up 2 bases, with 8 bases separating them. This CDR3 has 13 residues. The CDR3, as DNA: TGTGCCAGCAGTTGGGCCAGCAACTATGGCTACACCTTC. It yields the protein CASSWASNYGYTF.

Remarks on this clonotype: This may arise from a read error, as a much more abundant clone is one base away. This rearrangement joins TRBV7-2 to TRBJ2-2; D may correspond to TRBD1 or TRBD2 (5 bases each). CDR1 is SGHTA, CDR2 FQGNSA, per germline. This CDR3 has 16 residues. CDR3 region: CASSSGSGLNTGELCF. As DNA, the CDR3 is TGTGCCAGCAGCTCGGGATCAGGGCTTAACACCGGGGAGCTGTGTTTT.

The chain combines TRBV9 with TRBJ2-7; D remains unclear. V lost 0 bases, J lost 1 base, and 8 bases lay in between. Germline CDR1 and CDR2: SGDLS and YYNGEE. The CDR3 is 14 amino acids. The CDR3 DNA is TGTGCCAGCAGCGTAGCTATGGGTTCCTACGAGCAGTACTTC. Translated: CASSVAMGSYEQYF.

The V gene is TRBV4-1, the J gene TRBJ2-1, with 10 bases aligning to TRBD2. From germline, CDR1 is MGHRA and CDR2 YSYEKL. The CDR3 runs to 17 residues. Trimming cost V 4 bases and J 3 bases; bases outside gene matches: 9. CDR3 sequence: CASSLSAGGPIYNEQFF. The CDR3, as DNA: TGCGCCAGCAGCCTGTCAGCGGGAGGGCCGATCTACAATGAGCAGTTCTTC.

Here the CDR3 DNA reads TGCGCCAGCAGACAGAAGGCCAGGGACAGAATAGCATACGAGCAGTACTTC. It specifies CASRQKARDRIAYEQYF. The genes are TRBV23-1 and TRBJ2-7; 7 bases match TRBD1. TRBV23-1 is noted as an ORF with a role that remains uncertain. The ends lost 6 bases at V and 4 bases at J; junction bases unmatched: 18. The CDR3 sequence is 17 residues long.

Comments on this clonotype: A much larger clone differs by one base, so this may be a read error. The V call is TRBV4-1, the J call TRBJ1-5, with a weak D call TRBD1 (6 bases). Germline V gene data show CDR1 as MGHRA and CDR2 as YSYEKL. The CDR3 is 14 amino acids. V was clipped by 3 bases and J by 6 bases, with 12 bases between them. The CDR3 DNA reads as TGCGCCAGCAGCCAGCCAGGGGTAAGTCAGCCCCAGCATTTT. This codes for CASSQPGVSQPQHF.

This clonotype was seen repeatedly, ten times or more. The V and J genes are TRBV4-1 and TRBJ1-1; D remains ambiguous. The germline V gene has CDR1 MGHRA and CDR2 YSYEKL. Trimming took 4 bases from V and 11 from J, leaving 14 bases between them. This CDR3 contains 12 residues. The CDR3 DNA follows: TGCGCCAGCAGCCCAACCGGAGGATATGCTTTCTTT. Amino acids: CASSPTGGYAFF.

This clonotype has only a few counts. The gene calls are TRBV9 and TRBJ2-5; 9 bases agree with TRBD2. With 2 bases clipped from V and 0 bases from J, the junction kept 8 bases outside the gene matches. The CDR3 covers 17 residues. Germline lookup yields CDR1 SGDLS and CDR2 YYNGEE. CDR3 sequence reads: CASSVYPTSGYQETQYF. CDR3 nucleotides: TGTGCCAGCAGCGTCTATCCGACTAGCGGATACCAAGAGACCCAGTACTTC. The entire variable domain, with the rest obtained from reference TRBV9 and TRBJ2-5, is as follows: DSGVTQTPKHLITATGQRVTLRCSPRSGDLSVYWYQQSLDQGLQFLIQYYNGEERAKGNILERFSAQQFPDLHSELNLSSLELGDSALYFCASSVYPTSGYQETQYFGPGTRLLVL.

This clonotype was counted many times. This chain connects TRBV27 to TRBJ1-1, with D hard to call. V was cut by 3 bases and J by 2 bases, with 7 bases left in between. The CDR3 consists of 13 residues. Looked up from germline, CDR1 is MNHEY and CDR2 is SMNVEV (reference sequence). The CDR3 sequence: CASSLERNTEAFF. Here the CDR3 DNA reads TGTGCCAGCAGTTTGGAAAGAAACACTGAAGCTTTCTTT.

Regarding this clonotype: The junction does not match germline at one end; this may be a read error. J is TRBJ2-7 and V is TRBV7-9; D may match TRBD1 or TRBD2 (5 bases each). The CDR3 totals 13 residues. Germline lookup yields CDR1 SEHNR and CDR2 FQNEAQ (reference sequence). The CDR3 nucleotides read TGTGCCAGCAGCTTAGTTCCAGGGAGCGAGCAGTGCTTC. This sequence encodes CASSLVPGSEQCF.

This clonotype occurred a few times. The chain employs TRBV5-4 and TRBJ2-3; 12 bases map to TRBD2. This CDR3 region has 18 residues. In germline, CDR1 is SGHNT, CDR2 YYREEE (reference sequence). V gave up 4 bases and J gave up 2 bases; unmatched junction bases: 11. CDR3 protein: CASSPLRTSGADTDTQYF. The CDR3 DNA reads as TGTGCCAGCAGCCCACTCCGGACTAGCGGGGCGGACACAGATACGCAGTATTTT.

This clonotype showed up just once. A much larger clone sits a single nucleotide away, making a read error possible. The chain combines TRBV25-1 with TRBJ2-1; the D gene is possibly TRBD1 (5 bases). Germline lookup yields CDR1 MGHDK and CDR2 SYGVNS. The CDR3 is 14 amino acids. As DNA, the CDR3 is TGTGCCAGCAGTGTTCAGGGCTCCTACAATGAGCAGTCCTTC. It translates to CASSVQGSYNEQSF.

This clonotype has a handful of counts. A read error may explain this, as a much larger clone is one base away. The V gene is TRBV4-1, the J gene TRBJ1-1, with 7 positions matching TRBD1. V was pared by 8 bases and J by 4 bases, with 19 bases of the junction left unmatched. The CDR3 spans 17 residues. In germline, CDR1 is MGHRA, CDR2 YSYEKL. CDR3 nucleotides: TGCGCCAGCCGTCCAGAGACAGGGTCATTCATGAGCACTGAAGCTTTCTTT. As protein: CASRPETGSFMSTEAFF.